This T cell receptor (beta chain) was sequenced during a study of T cells in Graves' hyperthyroidism and ophthalmopathy. There were TCR beta CDR3 regions amplified from RNA transcripts. The TCR CDR3 first-round RT-PCR relied on the HTBI primer set. One entry per CDR3 protein results from TCRdb running MiXCR on the multiplex PCR reads. Of about 570,000 distinct CDR3 sequences listed, 46% are singletons. This CDR3 spans 15 amino acids. CDR1 and CDR2 (germline): SGHNT, YYREEE (reference sequence). Germline trimming cut 6 bases from V and 1 base from J; bases unmatched to any gene: 6. The clonotype comes from an adult woman with Graves' disease, either hyperthyroidism or ophthalmopathy (not recorded which). The genes are TRBV5-4 and TRBJ2-2, with 7 bases aligning to TRBD1. The sample comprised peripheral blood or thyroid tissue (not recorded which). The CDR3: CASTSRQGNTGELFF. Here the CDR3 DNA reads TGTGCCAGCACCTCCCGACAGGGGAACACCGGGGAGCTGTTTTTT.